Listed below are T cell receptor beta chains from one sample, sequenced in a study of cytotoxic CD8 clonotypes in ibrutinib-treated CLL. TCRdb's copy holds only in-frame clones and misses some; the assay was immunoSEQ multiplex PCR. The sample yields hundreds of thousands of clones, 70% to 80% seen once. The sequences come from PBMCs, collected before ibrutinib treatment. The source is a human donor with chronic lymphocytic leukemia. Both conserved end residues are part of each CDR3. The D gene is left open where the match is weak. Where a row states a size, it is once, few, many or the class of an expanded clone; other rows omit it.

clone size	CDR3 length	V gene	D gene	J gene	CDR3 protein	CDR3 DNA
-	14	TRBV10-3	TRBD1	TRBJ2-3	CAISATGGPDTQYF	TGTGCCATCAGTGCGACAGGGGGCCCAGATACGCAGTATTTT
-	16	TRBV5-6	-	TRBJ2-1	CASSTLVGSFYNEQFF	TGTGCCAGCAGCACCCTCGTGGGATCGTTCTACAATGAGCAGTTCTTC
-	14	TRBV7-2	TRBD1	TRBJ1-1	CASSGQGYSTEAFF	TGTGCCAGCAGCGGACAGGGATATAGCACTGAAGCTTTCTTT
few	15	TRBV14	-	TRBJ1-1	CASSQEGRKNTEAFF	TGTGCCAGCAGCCAAGAGGGACGAAAAAACACTGAAGCTTTCTTT
-	14	TRBV5-1	-	TRBJ2-1	CASSVRDNYNEQFF	TGCGCCAGCAGCGTCCGGGACAACTACAATGAGCAGTTCTTC
-	14	TRBV19	-	TRBJ2-5	CASSIPGSQETQYF	TGTGCCAGTAGTATTCCCGGGAGCCAAGAGACCCAGTACTTC
-	11	TRBV30	-	TRBJ2-3	CAWSRQDTQYF	TGTGCCTGGAGCCGTCAAGATACGCAGTATTTT
-	15	TRBV5-1	TRBD1	TRBJ1-4	CASSLGDSPNEKLFF	TGCGCCAGCAGCTTGGGGGACAGCCCTAATGAAAAACTGTTTTTT
-	15	TRBV18	TRBD2	TRBJ2-7	CASSPGLASTYEQYF	TGTGCCAGCTCACCAGGACTAGCGTCAACCTACGAGCAGTACTTC
-	15	TRBV19	-	TRBJ2-7	CASSPLEGLGNEQYF	TGTGCCAGTAGCCCTTTGGAGGGCCTAGGCAACGAGCAGTACTTC
-	18	TRBV7-8	-	TRBJ2-7	CASSSRGMFGDSSYEQYF	TGTGCCAGCAGCTCTAGAGGCATGTTTGGGGACTCATCCTACGAGCAGTACTTC
-	13	TRBV7-6	-	TRBJ2-7	CASSLTSGVEQYF	TGTGCCAGCAGCCTAACTTCGGGGGTCGAGCAGTACTTC
few	16	TRBV4-2	TRBD2	TRBJ2-7	CASSLVGEGLTDEQYF	TGTGCCAGCAGCTTAGTGGGGGAGGGTTTGACCGACGAGCAGTACTTC
-	14	TRBV10-1	-	TRBJ2-7	CTNGGTGITYEQYF	TGCACAAACGGGGGGACAGGAATCACCTACGAGCAGTACTTC
-	15	TRBV19	-	TRBJ2-5	CASSPRPTSSGTQYF	TGTGCCAGTAGTCCCCGCCCGACTAGTTCAGGGACCCAGTACTTC
-	14	TRBV11-2	-	TRBJ2-7	CASSSGVGDYEQYF	TGTGCCAGCAGCTCGGGAGTCGGGGACTACGAGCAGTACTTC
-	14	TRBV5-1	TRBD1	TRBJ2-7	CASSYGTGVYEQYF	TGCGCCAGCAGCTACGGGACAGGCGTTTACGAGCAGTACTTC
-	15	TRBV9	-	TRBJ2-1	CASSPRGDTYNEQFF	TGTGCCAGCAGCCCAAGGGGCGACACATACAATGAGCAGTTCTTC
-	14	TRBV7-9	TRBD2	TRBJ2-7	CASSLERDPYEQYF	TGTGCCAGCAGCTTAGAGCGGGACCCCTACGAGCAGTACTTC
-	13	TRBV19	-	TRBJ2-1	CASSIVQYNEQFF	TGTGCCAGTAGTATAGTCCAGTACAATGAGCAGTTCTTC
once	15	TRBV28	-	TRBJ1-4	CASSLLVTGFQKLFF	TGTGCCAGCAGTTTATTGGTGACAGGCTTTCAAAAACTGTTTTTT
-	17	TRBV18	TRBD2	TRBJ2-5	CASSPPGLAGYQETQYF	TGTGCCAGCTCACCACCAGGTCTAGCGGGGTACCAAGAGACCCAGTACTTC
-	11	TRBV6-5	-	TRBJ1-1	CASSSDRSAFF	TGTGCCAGCAGTTCCGACAGGTCGGCTTTCTTT
-	17	TRBV5-3	TRBD1	TRBJ1-1	CARSLEVSRGPNTEAFF	TGTGCCAGAAGCTTGGAGGTGTCCAGGGGGCCGAACACTGAAGCTTTCTTT
-	16	TRBV28	TRBD2	TRBJ2-5	CASSLRLAGVRETQYF	TGTGCCAGCAGTTTACGACTAGCGGGAGTACGAGAGACCCAGTACTTC
few	13	TRBV29-1	-	TRBJ2-1	CSVAALAGNEQFF	TGCAGCGTTGCAGCACTAGCAGGAAATGAGCAGTTCTTC
-	13	TRBV27	TRBD2	TRBJ2-7	CASSFRGVYEQYF	TGTGCCAGCAGTTTCCGGGGGGTCTACGAGCAGTACTTC
-	11	TRBV25-1	-	TRBJ2-7	CATMSTYEQYF	TGTGCCACTATGTCAACCTACGAGCAGTACTTC
-	19	TRBV2	TRBD1	TRBJ2-1	CASSEARGLNPNLYNEQFF	TGTGCCAGCAGTGAGGCCAGGGGGCTAAACCCAAACCTCTACAATGAGCAGTTCTTC
-	15	TRBV27	-	TRBJ2-7	CASSFLTGVGYEQYF	TGTGCCAGCAGTTTCTTGACAGGCGTAGGTTACGAGCAGTACTTC
-	15	TRBV30	TRBD1	TRBJ1-3	CAWRGDRVPGNTIYF	TGTGCCTGGAGGGGAGACAGGGTTCCTGGAAACACCATATATTTT
few	13	TRBV30	-	TRBJ1-5	CAWSEGRQDPQHF	TGTGCCTGGAGTGAAGGACGGCAAGATCCCCAGCATTTT
-	14	TRBV11-3	-	TRBJ2-7	CASSLGPSSYEQYF	TGTGCCAGCAGCTTAGGGCCGAGCTCCTACGAGCAGTACTTC
-	14	TRBV6-4	-	TRBJ2-1	CASSDSRRGNEQFF	TGTGCCAGCAGTGACTCGCGCCGGGGTAATGAGCAGTTCTTC
-	13	TRBV29-1	-	TRBJ2-3	CSVEASGTDTQYF	TGCAGCGTTGAAGCCAGCGGGACAGATACGCAGTATTTT
-	15	TRBV7-9	-	TRBJ2-3	CASSLTGLGTDTQYF	TGTGCCAGCAGCTTAACGGGGCTAGGCACAGATACGCAGTATTTT
few	13	TRBV11-2	-	TRBJ2-6	CASSQVGANVLTF	TGTGCCAGCAGTCAGGTGGGGGCCAACGTCCTGACTTTC
-	15	TRBV4-2	-	TRBJ2-1	CASSSGGASTNEQFF	TGTGCCAGCAGCTCCGGAGGGGCGTCCACTAATGAGCAGTTCTTC